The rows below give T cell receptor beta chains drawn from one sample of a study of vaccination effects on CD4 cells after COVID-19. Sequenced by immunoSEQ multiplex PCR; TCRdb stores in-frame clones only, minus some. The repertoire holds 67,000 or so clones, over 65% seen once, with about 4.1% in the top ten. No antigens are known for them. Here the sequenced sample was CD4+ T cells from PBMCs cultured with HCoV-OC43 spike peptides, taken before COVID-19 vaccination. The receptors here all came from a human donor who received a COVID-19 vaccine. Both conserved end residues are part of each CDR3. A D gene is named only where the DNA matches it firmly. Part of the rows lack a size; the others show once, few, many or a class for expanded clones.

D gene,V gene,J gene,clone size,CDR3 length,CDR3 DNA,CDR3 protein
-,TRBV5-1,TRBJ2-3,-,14,TGCGCCAGCAGCTTGATTCAGAGCACAGATACGCAGTATTTT,CASSLIQSTDTQYF
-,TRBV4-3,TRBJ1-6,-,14,TGCGCCAGCAGAGCGGACAGTCTAAATTCACCCCTCCACTTT,CASRADSLNSPLHF
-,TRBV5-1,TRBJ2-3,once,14,TGCGCCAGCACCCGGGGCCTAGCGCCAGATACGCAGTATTTT,CASTRGLAPDTQYF
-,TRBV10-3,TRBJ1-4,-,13,TGTGCCATCAGTGACACAACTAATGAAAAACTGTTTTTT,CAISDTTNEKLFF
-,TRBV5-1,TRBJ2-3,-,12,TGCGCCAGCAGCTTGGAGGCAGATACGCAGTATTTT,CASSLEADTQYF
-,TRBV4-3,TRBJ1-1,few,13,TGCGCCAGCAGCCAAAGAATGGGTCGGGAAGCTTTCTTT,CASSQRMGREAFF
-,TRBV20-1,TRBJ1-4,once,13,TGCAGTGCTCGTGCAACAACTAATGAAAAACTGTTTTTT,CSARATTNEKLFF
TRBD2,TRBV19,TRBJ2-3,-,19,TGTGCCAGTAGTATACGGTTAGGACTAGCGGGGGGGCCGAAAGATACGCAGTATTTT,CASSIRLGLAGGPKDTQYF
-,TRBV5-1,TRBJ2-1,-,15,TGCGCCAGCAGCTTGGGGTCAGTCTCCTACAATGAGCAGTTCTTC,CASSLGSVSYNEQFF
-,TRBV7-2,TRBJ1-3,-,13,TGTGCCAGCAGTAATTATGGGGGAAACACCATATATTTT,CASSNYGGNTIYF
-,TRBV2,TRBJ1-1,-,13,TGTGCCAGCAGGGAGGACGGTAACACTGAAGCTTTCTTT,CASREDGNTEAFF
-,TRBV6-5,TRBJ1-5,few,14,TGTGCCAGCAGGGGCGGGACTAGCAATCAGCCCCAGCATTTT,CASRGGTSNQPQHF
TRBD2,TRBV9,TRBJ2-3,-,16,TGTGCCAGCAGCAAACGGACTAGCGGGGAGACAGATACGCAGTATTTT,CASSKRTSGETDTQYF
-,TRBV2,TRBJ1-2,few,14,TGTGCCAGCAGTAACGGACAGCGCCACTATGGCTACACCTTC,CASSNGQRHYGYTF
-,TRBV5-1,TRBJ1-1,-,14,TGCGCCAGCAGCGGCGGGGGGGGCGGAACTGAAGCTTTCTTT,CASSGGGGGTEAFF
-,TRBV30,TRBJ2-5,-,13,TGTGCCTGGAGTTTGGCAGTCGGTGGGACCCAGTACTTC,CAWSLAVGGTQYF
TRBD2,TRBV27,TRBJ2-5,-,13,TGTGCCAGCAGGGCAGTAGCGGGGGGGGGAACGTACTTC,CASRAVAGGGTYF
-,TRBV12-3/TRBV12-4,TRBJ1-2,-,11,TGTGCCAGCAGTCAGAACTATGGCTACACCTTC,CASSQNYGYTF
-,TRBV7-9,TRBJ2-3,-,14,TGTGCCAGCAGCGTCCGGGACATCACAGATACGCAGTATTTT,CASSVRDITDTQYF
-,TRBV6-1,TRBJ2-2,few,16,TGTGCCAGCAGTGAAATGAGGACAGCGAACACCGGGGAGCTGTTTTTT,CASSEMRTANTGELFF
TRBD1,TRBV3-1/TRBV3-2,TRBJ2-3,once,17,TGTGCCAGCAGCCCCCCTCAAAGGGGGCCTAGCACAGATACGCAGTATTTT,CASSPPQRGPSTDTQYF
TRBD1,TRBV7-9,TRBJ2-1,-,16,TGTGCCAGCAGCTCTGGCCTCGGGACAGTGTTGAATGAGCAGTTCTTC,CASSSGLGTVLNEQFF
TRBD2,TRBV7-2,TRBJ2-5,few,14,TGTGCCAGCAGCTTAAGGGGACTAACGGAGACCCAGTACTTC,CASSLRGLTETQYF
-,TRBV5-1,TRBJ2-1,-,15,TGCGCCAGCAGCTTGTACGGGACTTCAGACAATGAGCAGTTCTTC,CASSLYGTSDNEQFF
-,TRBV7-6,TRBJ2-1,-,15,TGTGCCAGCAGCCGGGACCTCGGCTCCTACAATGAGCAGTTCTTC,CASSRDLGSYNEQFF
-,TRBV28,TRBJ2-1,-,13,TGTGCCAGCAGTTCCTATAGATCCGGTGAGCAGTTCTTC,CASSSYRSGEQFF